The clone carrying this T cell receptor (beta chain) occurred once. Its target is unknown. The CDR3 regions of TCR beta were amplified from RNA transcripts. The HTBI primer set served for first-round RT-PCR of the TCR CDR3. TCRdb called the multiplex PCR reads again in MiXCR, with one record for every CDR3 protein. Seen here are nearly 600,000 distinct CDR3 sequences, approximately 13% observed once, and the top ten hold roughly 5.7%. The germline V gene has CDR1 ENHRY and CDR2 SYGVKD. The CDR3 contains 16 residues. V was pared by 3 bases and J by 3 bases, with 7 bases of the junction left unmatched. The study based diagnoses on clinical symptoms, serum thyroxine and TRAb, thyroid ultrasound and orbital computed tomography. This sample was taken from a study of T cells in Graves' hyperthyroidism and ophthalmopathy. General study findings and limits: Model output signaled ophthalmopathy a median around 6.9 months ahead of onset. Most thyroid clonotypes that were expanded above 0.001 also turned up in blood. In simple terms, a model built on 13 V-J features told ophthalmopathy apart from stable hyperthyroidism.

The sequencing input was blood. The chain couples TRBV10-3 to TRBJ2-3; 9 bases fit TRBD2. This receptor was taken from a woman aged 30 to 39 with Graves' hyperthyroidism that later progressed to Graves' ophthalmopathy. The CDR3 nucleotides are TGTGCCATCAGTGAAAGGCTAGCGGGACGGACAGATACGCAGTATTTT. It encodes CAISERLAGRTDTQYF.